The 8 T cell receptor beta chains below all came from one sample that was sequenced in a study of response to subunit inactivated influenza vaccine. A single record per CDR3 protein comes from TCRdb applying MiXCR to the RT-PCR reads. The sample yields about 700,000 distinct CDR3 sequences, about 15% seen once. Source: PBMCs from blood, taken 14 days before vaccination. These receptors were taken from a man between 50 and 59 years old who received an inactivated influenza vaccine.

This clonotype has more than one count but fewer than ten. This chain uses TRBV20-1 with TRBJ1-5; D is uncertain. Germline V gene data show CDR1 as DFQATT and CDR2 as SNEGSKA (reference sequence). This CDR3 region has 13 residues. The V and J ends lost 6 bases and 7 bases respectively, with 16 bases between them. The CDR3 DNA reads as TGCAGTGCGGCCACCAGGAGCTGGCAGCCCCAGCATTTT. Residues: CSAATRSWQPQHF.

The rearrangement joins TRBV9 to TRBJ2-3; D is uncertain. The V end lost 7 bases, the J end lost 4 bases, and 13 bases lay between the germline ends. The CDR3 spans 13 residues. Germline values: CDR1 SGDLS, CDR2 YYNGEE. CDR3 sequence (DNA): TGTGCCAGCCAAGAAAGGAGTGCAGATACGCAGTATTTT. It specifies CASQERSADTQYF.

The genes are TRBV6-5 and TRBJ2-1; 7 nucleotides line up with TRBD2. V gave up 0 bases and J gave up 5 bases; unmatched junction bases: 7. Germline-derived CDR1 and CDR2 are MNHEY and SVGAGI. This CDR3 spans 16 amino acids. The CDR3 region is CASSYSILAEDNEQFF. The CDR3 DNA is TGTGCCAGCAGTTACTCGATCCTAGCGGAGGACAATGAGCAGTTCTTC.

The chain carries TRBV20-1 and TRBJ2-1; the D is unclear. Germline V gives CDR1 DFQATT, CDR2 SNEGSKA (reference sequence). V dropped 0 bases and J dropped 1 base, with 10 bases sitting between them. This CDR3 contains 15 residues. Here the CDR3 reads CSARDGRRSYNEQFF. For the CDR3, the DNA is TGCAGTGCTAGAGACGGCAGGCGATCCTACAATGAGCAGTTCTTC.

V gene TRBV5-1 combines with J gene TRBJ2-6; D may be TRBD1 or TRBD2 (5 bases each). The CDR3 is 15 amino acids. The V end lost 4 bases, the J end lost 2 bases, and 10 bases lay between the germline ends. Germline lookup yields CDR1 SGHRS and CDR2 YFSETQ. The CDR3 DNA reads as TGCGCCAGCAGCAAAATGGGGGCTGGGGCCAACGTCCTGACTTTC. It codes for CASSKMGAGANVLTF.

V usage is TRBV12-3 or TRBV12-4 and J usage is TRBJ2-7; TRBD1 matches 9 bases. The CDR3 is 14 residues long. V was pared by 6 bases and J by 5 bases, with 8 bases of the junction left unmatched. The CDR3 DNA sequence: TGTGCCAGCAGGCGACAGGGGGGATTCCACGAGCAGTACTTC. This codes for CASRRQGGFHEQYF.

This clonotype was detected a few times. V and J are TRBV19 and TRBJ2-3; no definite D call. The V gene's germline CDR1 is LNHDA and CDR2 SQIVND (reference sequence). V lost 0 bases, J lost 1 base, and 8 bases lay in between. This CDR3 has 15 residues. Written as DNA, the CDR3 is TGTGCCAGTAGTATAGATGAGCAGCGCACAGATACGCAGTATTTT. Amino acid sequence: CASSIDEQRTDTQYF.

The CDR3, as DNA: TGTGCCAGCAGCTTAGGAGGGGCCCAGAGGGCAGATACGCAGTATTTT. Protein sequence: CASSLGGAQRADTQYF. The chain links TRBV7-6 to TRBJ2-3, with D perhaps TRBD1 or TRBD2 (5 bases each). Germline-derived CDR1 and CDR2 are SGHVS and FNYEAQ. This CDR3 contains 16 residues. Trimming removed 1 base from V and 4 bases from J, with 15 bases in between.